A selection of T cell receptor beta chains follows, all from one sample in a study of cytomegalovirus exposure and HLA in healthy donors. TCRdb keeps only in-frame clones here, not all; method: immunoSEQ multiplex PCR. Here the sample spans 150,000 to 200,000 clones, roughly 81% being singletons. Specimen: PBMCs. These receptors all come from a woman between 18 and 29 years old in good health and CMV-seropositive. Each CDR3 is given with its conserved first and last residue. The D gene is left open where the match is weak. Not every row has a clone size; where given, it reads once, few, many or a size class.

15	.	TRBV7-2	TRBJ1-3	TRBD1	CASSRDRGWGNTIYF	TGTGCCAGCAGCCGGGACAGGGGGTGGGGAAACACCATATATTTT
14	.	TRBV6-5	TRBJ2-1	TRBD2	CATQLAGGNNEQFF	TGTGCCACCCAACTAGCGGGGGGAAACAATGAGCAGTTCTTC
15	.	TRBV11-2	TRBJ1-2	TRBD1	CASSSQDRGREGYTF	TGTGCCAGCAGCTCGCAGGACAGGGGGCGGGAGGGCTACACCTTC
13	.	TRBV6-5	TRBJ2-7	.	CASKGQGLYEQYF	TGTGCCAGCAAAGGGCAGGGGCTCTACGAGCAGTACTTC
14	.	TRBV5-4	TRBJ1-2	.	CASSLRQTIYGYTF	TGTGCCAGCAGCCTTCGACAGACCATCTATGGCTACACCTTC
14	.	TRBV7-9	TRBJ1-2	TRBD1	CASSSTDRDYGYTF	TGTGCCAGCAGCTCGACGGACAGGGACTATGGCTACACCTTC
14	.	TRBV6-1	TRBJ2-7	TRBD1	CASIIETGGYEQYF	TGTGCCAGCATTATCGAGACAGGGGGCTACGAGCAGTACTTC
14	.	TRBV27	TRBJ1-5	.	CASSSRGSNQPQHF	TGTGCCAGCAGTTCCCGGGGTAGCAATCAGCCCCAGCATTTT
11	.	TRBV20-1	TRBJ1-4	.	CSARERRGLFF	TGCAGTGCCAGAGAGCGGCGGGGACTGTTTTTT
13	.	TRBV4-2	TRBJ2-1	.	CASTVGEDNEQFF	TGTGCCAGTACGGTGGGGGAGGACAATGAGCAGTTCTTC
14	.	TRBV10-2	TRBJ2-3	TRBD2	CASSALAGTDTQYF	TGCGCCAGCAGTGCCCTAGCGGGGACAGATACGCAGTATTTT
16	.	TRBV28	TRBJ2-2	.	CASSFISREGTGELFF	TGTGCCAGCAGTTTTATTTCCAGGGAAGGGACCGGGGAGCTGTTTTTT
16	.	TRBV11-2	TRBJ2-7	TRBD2	CASSLGGLAGEGEQYF	TGTGCCAGCAGCTTAGGTGGACTAGCGGGGGAAGGGGAGCAGTACTTC
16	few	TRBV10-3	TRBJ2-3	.	CAISARLNVDTDTQYF	TGTGCCATCAGTGCTAGGTTAAACGTAGACACAGATACGCAGTATTTT
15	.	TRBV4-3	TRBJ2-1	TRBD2	CASSHPSGGGSEQFF	TGCGCCAGCAGCCACCCTAGCGGGGGGGGGAGTGAGCAGTTCTTC
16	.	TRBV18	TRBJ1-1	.	CASSPLGLGANTEAFF	TGTGCCAGCTCACCACTCGGCTTGGGCGCGAACACTGAAGCTTTCTTT
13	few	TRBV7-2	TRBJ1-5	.	CASSFGGDQPQHF	TGTGCCAGCAGCTTTGGGGGGGATCAGCCCCAGCATTTT
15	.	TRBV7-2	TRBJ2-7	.	CASSPRQDSSYEQYF	TGTGCCAGCAGCCCTAGACAGGATTCGTCCTACGAGCAGTACTTC
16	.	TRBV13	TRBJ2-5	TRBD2	CASSSLEAGGRETQYF	TGTGCCAGCAGCTCTTTAGAAGCGGGGGGGAGAGAGACCCAGTACTTC
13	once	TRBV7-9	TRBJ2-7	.	CASSLAGADEQYF	TGTGCCAGCAGCTTAGCAGGGGCCGACGAGCAGTACTTC
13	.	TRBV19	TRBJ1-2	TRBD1	CASSSRTGDGYTF	TGTGCCAGTAGTAGCCGGACAGGGGATGGCTACACCTTC
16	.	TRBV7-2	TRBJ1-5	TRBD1	CASRVWAGGSNQPQHF	TGTGCCAGCAGGGTTTGGGCAGGGGGCAGCAATCAGCCCCAGCATTTT
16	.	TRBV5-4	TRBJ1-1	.	CASSFGGNLMNTEAFF	TGTGCCAGCAGCTTCGGAGGCAACCTGATGAACACTGAAGCTTTCTTT
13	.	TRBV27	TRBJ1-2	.	CASSLGQGYGYTF	TGTGCCAGCAGTTTGGGGCAGGGATATGGCTACACCTTC
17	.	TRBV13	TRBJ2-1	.	CASSLGLSGDSYNEQFF	TGTGCCAGCAGCTTAGGCCTATCGGGGGACTCCTACAATGAGCAGTTCTTC
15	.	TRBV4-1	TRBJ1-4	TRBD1	CASSQTGQANEKLFF	TGCGCCAGCAGCCAAACGGGACAGGCTAATGAAAAACTGTTTTTT
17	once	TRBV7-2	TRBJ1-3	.	CASSSSPAGQLGNTIYF	TGTGCCAGCAGCTCATCTCCCGCAGGACAGCTCGGAAACACCATATATTTT
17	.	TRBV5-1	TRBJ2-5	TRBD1	CASSAPLQGAVQETQYF	TGCGCCAGCAGCGCCCCTCTACAGGGGGCCGTCCAAGAGACCCAGTACTTC
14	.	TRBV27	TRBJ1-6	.	CASSLSGPGPPLHF	TGTGCCAGCAGTTTATCGGGTCCAGGCCCACCCCTCCACTTT
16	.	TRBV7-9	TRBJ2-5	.	CASSLPSISYSETQYF	TGTGCCAGCAGCTTACCGTCAATAAGTTACTCAGAGACCCAGTACTTC
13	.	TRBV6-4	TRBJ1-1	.	CASKGDRNTEAFF	TGTGCCAGCAAGGGGGATCGAAACACTGAAGCTTTCTTT
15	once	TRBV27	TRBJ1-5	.	CASSTTILSNQPQHF	TGTGCCAGCAGTACCACCATTCTAAGCAATCAGCCCCAGCATTTT
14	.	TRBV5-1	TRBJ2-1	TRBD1	CASSLTGQDTEQFF	TGCGCCAGCAGCTTGACGGGACAGGACACTGAGCAGTTCTTC